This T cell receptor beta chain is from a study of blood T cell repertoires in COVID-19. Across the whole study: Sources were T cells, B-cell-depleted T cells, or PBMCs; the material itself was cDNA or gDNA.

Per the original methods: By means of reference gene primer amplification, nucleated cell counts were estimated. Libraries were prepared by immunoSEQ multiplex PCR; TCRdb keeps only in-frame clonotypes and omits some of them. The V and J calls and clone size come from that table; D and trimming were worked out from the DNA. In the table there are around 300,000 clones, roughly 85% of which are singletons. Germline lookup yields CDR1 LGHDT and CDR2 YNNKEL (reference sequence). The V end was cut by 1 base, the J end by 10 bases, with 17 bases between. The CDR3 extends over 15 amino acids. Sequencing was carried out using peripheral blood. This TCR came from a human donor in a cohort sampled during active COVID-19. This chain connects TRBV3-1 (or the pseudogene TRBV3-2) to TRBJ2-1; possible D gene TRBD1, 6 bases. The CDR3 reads CASSQGTQGRGEQFF. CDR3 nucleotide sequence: TGTGCCAGCAGCCAAGGTACACAGGGTCGGGGCGAGCAGTTCTTC.